The clone carrying this TCR beta chain was observed once. Its antigen is unidentified. These data come from a study of shared clonotypes between healthy human individuals. Looking at the study overall: A donor's plate count was three for CD4 naive and three for CD4 memory; CD8 naive had two and CD8 memory one. Study-level findings and limits: Only a few donors were included, so the genetic and exposure-history diversity represented was limited. Non-shared clonotypes were found to have lower generation probabilities than the clonotypes that were shared by all four of the sorted-subset donors.

Germline V lookup: CDR1 PRHDT, CDR2 FYEKMQ (reference sequence). V dropped 5 bases and J dropped 2; count of bases not matched to a gene: 2. CDR3 size: 14 residues. Clones were read by immunoSEQ multiplex PCR, and TCRdb kept only the in-frame ones, dropping some. The sample holds approximately 710,000 clones, less than 95% seen once. The rearrangement links TRBV13 to TRBJ1-3; 8 positions match TRBD1. Sequenced: memory CD8+ T cells from PBMCs. Described subset: CD45RO+ cells pooled with CCR7-negative TemRA cells. The receptor was isolated from a man aged 18 to 35 in good health. Some clones in this sample may be carry-over from other donors' samples. The CDR3 DNA reads TGTGCCAGCAGCGACAGGGGAACTGGAAACACCATATATTTT. Its protein is CASSDRGTGNTIYF.